This TCR beta chain comes out of a study of HIV-infected patients and healthy controls. In its sample, this clonotype ranks as medium-sized (0.01 to 0.1%). Whole blood was used without fractionation, so all unsorted peripheral T cells were included. Alpha and beta constant-region primers primed reverse transcription of around 500 ng RNA. Alpha and beta chain libraries were made separately by chain-specific third strand synthesis with multiplexing indices. One entry per CDR3 protein results from TCRdb running MiXCR on the 5' RACE reads. The sample has about 10,000 distinct CDR3 sequences, about 8.2% seen once. Germline CDR1 and CDR2: ENHRY and SYGVKD. V lost 4 bases and J lost 2; bases outside the gene matches: 8. The CDR3 runs 16 residues.

The receptor was isolated from an adult in good health. The chain links TRBV10-3 to TRBJ2-3, with TRBD2 identical over 8 bases. Sequenced: blood. The CDR3, as DNA: TGTGCCATCAGTGTGGGGGCGGGGGGCCACACAGATACGCAGTATTTT. Residues: CAISVGAGGHTDTQYF.